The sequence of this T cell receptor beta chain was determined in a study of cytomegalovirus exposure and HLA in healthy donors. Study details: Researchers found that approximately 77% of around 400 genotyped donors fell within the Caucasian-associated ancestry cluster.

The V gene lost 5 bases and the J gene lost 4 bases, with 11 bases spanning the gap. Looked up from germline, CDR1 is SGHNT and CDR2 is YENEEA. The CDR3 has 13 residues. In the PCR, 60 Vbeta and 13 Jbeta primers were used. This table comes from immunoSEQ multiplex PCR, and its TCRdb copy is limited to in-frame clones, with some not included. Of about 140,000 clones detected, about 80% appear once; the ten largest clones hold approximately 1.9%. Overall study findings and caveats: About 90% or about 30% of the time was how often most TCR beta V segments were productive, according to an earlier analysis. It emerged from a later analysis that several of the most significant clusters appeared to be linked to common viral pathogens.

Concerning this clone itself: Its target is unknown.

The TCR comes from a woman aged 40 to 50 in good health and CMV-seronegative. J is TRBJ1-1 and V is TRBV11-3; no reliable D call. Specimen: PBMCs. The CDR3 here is CASSISLSTEAFF. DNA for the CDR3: TGTGCCAGCAGCATCTCGTTGTCCACTGAAGCTTTCTTT.